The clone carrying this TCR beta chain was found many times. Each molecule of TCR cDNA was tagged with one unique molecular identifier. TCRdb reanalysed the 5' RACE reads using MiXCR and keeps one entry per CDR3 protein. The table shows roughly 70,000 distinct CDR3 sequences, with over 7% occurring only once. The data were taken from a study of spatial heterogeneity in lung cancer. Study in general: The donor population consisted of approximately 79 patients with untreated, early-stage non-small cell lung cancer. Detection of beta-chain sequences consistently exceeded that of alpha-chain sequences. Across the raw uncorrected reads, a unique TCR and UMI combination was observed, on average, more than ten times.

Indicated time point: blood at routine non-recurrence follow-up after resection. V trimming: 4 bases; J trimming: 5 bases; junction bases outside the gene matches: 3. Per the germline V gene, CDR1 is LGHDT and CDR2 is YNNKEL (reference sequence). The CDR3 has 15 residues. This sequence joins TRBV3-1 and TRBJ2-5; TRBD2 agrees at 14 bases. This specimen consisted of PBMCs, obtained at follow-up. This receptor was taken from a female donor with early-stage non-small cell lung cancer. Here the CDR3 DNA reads TGTGCCAGCAGCCCAGGACTAGCGGGAGGTGAGACCCAGTACTTC. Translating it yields CASSPGLAGGETQYF.